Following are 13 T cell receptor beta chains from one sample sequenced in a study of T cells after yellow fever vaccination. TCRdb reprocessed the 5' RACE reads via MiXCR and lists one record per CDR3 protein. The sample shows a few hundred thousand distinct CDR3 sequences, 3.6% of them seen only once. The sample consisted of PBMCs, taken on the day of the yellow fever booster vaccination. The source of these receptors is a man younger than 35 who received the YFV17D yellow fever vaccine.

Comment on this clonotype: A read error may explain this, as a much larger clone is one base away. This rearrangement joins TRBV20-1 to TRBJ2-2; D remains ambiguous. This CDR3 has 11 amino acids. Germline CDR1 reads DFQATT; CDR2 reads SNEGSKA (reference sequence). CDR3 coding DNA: TGCTGTGCTGAGGTATCCGGGGAGCTGTTTTTT. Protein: CCAEVSGELFF.

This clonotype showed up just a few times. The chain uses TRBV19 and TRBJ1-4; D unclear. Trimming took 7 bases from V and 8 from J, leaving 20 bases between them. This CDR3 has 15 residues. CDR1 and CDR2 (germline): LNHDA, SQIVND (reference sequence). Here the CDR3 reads CASNNRREGAEKLFF. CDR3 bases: TGTGCCAGTAACAATAGGCGGGAAGGAGCCGAAAAACTGTTTTTT.

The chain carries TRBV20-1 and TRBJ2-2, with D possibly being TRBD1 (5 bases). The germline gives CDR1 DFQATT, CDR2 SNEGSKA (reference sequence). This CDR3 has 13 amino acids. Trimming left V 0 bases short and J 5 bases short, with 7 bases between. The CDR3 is CSARDQGTGELFF. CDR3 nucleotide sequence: TGCAGTGCTAGAGATCAGGGAACCGGGGAGCTGTTTTTT.

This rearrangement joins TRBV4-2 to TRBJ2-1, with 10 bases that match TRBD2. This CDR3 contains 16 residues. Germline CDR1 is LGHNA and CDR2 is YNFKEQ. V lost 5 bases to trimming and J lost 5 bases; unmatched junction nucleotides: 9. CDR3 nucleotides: TGTGCCAGCAGCACCGGTCCTAGCGGGGGCCACAATGAGCAGTTCTTC. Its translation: CASSTGPSGGHNEQFF.

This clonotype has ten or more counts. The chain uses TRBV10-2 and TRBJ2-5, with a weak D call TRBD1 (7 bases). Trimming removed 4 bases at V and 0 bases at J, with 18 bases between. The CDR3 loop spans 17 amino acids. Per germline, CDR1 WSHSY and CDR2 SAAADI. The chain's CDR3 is CASSGLAGGKYQETQYF. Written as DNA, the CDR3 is TGCGCCAGCAGTGGGCTAGCAGGGGGGAAATACCAAGAGACCCAGTACTTC.

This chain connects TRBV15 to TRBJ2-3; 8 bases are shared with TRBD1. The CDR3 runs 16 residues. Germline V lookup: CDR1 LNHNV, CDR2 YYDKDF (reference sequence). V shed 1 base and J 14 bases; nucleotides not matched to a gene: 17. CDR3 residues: CATSRVPGGGGLWLYF. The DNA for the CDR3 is TGTGCCACCAGCAGAGTTCCAGGGGGCGGAGGATTGTGGTTGTATTTT.

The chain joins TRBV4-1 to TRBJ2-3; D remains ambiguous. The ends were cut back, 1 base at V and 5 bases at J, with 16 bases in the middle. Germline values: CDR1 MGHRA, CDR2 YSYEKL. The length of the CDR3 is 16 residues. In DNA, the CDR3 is TGCGCCAGCAGCCAAGTACTTAGCCTCGGCGTAGATACGCAGTATTTT. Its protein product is CASSQVLSLGVDTQYF.

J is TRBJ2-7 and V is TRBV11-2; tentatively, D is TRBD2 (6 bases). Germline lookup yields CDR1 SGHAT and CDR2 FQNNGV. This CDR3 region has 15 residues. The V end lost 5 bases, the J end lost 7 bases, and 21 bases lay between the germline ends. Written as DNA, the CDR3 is TGTGCCAGCAGCCTTGTGGGGGGACCTGCCGGGGAGCAGTACGTC. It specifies CASSLVGGPAGEQYV.

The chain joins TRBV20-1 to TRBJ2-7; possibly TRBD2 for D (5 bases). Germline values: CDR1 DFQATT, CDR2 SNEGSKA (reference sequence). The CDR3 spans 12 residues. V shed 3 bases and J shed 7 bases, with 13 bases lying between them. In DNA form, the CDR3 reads TGCAGTGCTAGCGGACGGGGAGTAGAGCAGTACTTC. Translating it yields CSASGRGVEQYF.

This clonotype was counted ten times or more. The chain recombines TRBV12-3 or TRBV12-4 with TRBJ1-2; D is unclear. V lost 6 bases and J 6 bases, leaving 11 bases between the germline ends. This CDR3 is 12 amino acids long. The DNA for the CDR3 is TGTGCCAGCAGCCACTCTTGGGATGGCTACACCTTC. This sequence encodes CASSHSWDGYTF.

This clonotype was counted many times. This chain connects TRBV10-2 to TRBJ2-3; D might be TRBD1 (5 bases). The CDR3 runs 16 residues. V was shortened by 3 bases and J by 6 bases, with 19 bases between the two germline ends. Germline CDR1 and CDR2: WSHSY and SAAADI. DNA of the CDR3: TGCGCCAGCAGTGATGGGGCCATGATCAGCCTGGATACGCAGTATTTT. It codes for CASSDGAMISLDTQYF.

DNA for the CDR3: TGTGCCAGCAGTCCTCTGGCCGGGACAGAGCCTCCGTCCCAGCATTTT. As protein: CASSPLAGTEPPSQHF. The chain employs TRBV27 and TRBJ1-5; 7 bases fit TRBD1. This CDR3 spans 16 amino acids. CDR1 MNHEY and CDR2 SMNVEV come from the germline V gene (reference sequence). J lost 11 bases, V lost 5 bases, and 18 bases had no gene match.

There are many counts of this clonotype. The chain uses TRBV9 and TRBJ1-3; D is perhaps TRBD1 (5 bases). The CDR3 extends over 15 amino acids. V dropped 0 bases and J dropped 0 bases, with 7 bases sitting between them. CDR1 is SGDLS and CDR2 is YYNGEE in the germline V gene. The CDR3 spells CASSVGGSSGNTIYF. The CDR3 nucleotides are TGTGCCAGCAGCGTAGGGGGGAGCTCTGGAAACACCATATATTTT.